This T cell receptor beta chain stems from a study of early T cells in non-severe SARS-CoV-2 infection. This clonotype was seen many times. Its antigen is not identified. Individual cDNA molecules received unique molecular identifiers during library preparation. TCRdb processed the 5' RACE reads anew with MiXCR; each CDR3 protein has one entry. The table shows about 80,000 distinct CDR3 sequences, with about 10% occurring only once. Study results and caveats: Anti-spike CD8 responses were favored by VDJdb matching, which missed private and CD4 specificities.

This sequence originates from an adult who was a healthcare worker with PCR-confirmed SARS-CoV-2 infection or an uninfected control (not recorded which). The sample comprised whole blood.

The CDR3 loop reads CASSYPPFYGYTF. The CDR3 nucleotides are TGTGCCAGCAGTTATCCTCCTTTCTATGGCTACACCTTC. The rearrangement joins TRBV6-2 or TRBV6-3 to TRBJ1-2, with D uncertain. Deletions cut 3 bases from V and 4 bases from J, with 9 bases between. Germline-derived CDR1 and CDR2 are MNHEY and SVGEGT. The CDR3 runs to 13 residues.